This is a list of T cell receptor beta chains from one sample in a study of shared clonotypes between healthy human individuals. Using immunoSEQ multiplex PCR, the repertoire was profiled, and TCRdb retains in-frame clones only, with some absent. The sample has about 680,000 clones, about 92% seen once. Sequencing was performed on naive CD8+ T cells sorted from blood. The receptors shown here come from a man aged 25-45 years in good health. The CDR3 runs from the conserved cysteine through the conserved F or W. D genes are given only for firm matches. A row's size may be missing; if present it is once, few, many or a size class.

V gene: TRBV5-5; clone size: .; D gene: .; J gene: TRBJ2-3; CDR3 DNA: TGTGCCAGCAGCTTGTCGGGACCGAGAACCTCCACAGATACGCAGTATTTT; CDR3 protein: CASSLSGPRTSTDTQYF
V gene: TRBV5-5; clone size: few; D gene: .; J gene: TRBJ2-1; CDR3 DNA: TGTGCCAGCAGGCCCCCGAGTCGACAAAAGGGTCCGTTCTTC; CDR3 protein: CASRPPSRQKGPFF
V gene: TRBV21-1; clone size: once; D gene: .; J gene: TRBJ2-5; CDR3 DNA: TGTGCCAGCAGCAAGGGACTTCAAGAGACCCAGTACTTC; CDR3 protein: CASSKGLQETQYF
V gene: TRBV27; clone size: once; D gene: TRBD1; J gene: TRBJ2-3; CDR3 DNA: TGTGCCAGCAGTCCTACCGGGACAGAACTCACAGATACGCAGTATTTT; CDR3 protein: CASSPTGTELTDTQYF
V gene: TRBV7-9; clone size: .; D gene: .; J gene: TRBJ2-5; CDR3 DNA: TGTGCCAGCAGCCGGACGACCGGGACGGTATACCAAGAGACCCAGTACTTC; CDR3 protein: CASSRTTGTVYQETQYF
V gene: TRBV7-9; clone size: once; D gene: .; J gene: TRBJ2-1; CDR3 DNA: TGTGCCAGCAGCCGCCCCTTGGATGAGCAGTTCTTC; CDR3 protein: CASSRPLDEQFF
V gene: TRBV6-1; clone size: .; D gene: .; J gene: TRBJ2-5; CDR3 DNA: TGTGCCAGCAGTGAAATCTGGGGGCCGGAGACCCAGTACTTC; CDR3 protein: CASSEIWGPETQYF
V gene: TRBV7-2; clone size: .; D gene: .; J gene: TRBJ2-2; CDR3 DNA: TGTGCCAGCAGCTCACGCGACCCCTTATCCGGGGAGCTGTTTTTT; CDR3 protein: CASSSRDPLSGELFF
V gene: TRBV9; clone size: once; D gene: .; J gene: TRBJ2-3; CDR3 DNA: TGTGCCAGCAGCGTAGGGGCCAGCGGACCCACAGATACGCAGTATTTT; CDR3 protein: CASSVGASGPTDTQYF
V gene: TRBV4-1; clone size: .; D gene: TRBD2; J gene: TRBJ2-1; CDR3 DNA: TGCGCCAGCAGGAGCCCGGGGGGAGAGGTGAATGAGCAGTTCTTC; CDR3 protein: CASRSPGGEVNEQFF
V gene: TRBV25-1; clone size: .; D gene: .; J gene: TRBJ2-7; CDR3 DNA: TGTGCCAGCAGTCCCCTCGACACGGTCAACCACGAGCAGTACTTC; CDR3 protein: CASSPLDTVNHEQYF
V gene: TRBV5-1; clone size: .; D gene: TRBD2; J gene: TRBJ2-3; CDR3 DNA: TGCGCCAGCAGTTCAACTAGCGCCTCTAGCACAGATACGCAGTATTTT; CDR3 protein: CASSSTSASSTDTQYF
V gene: TRBV15; clone size: .; D gene: .; J gene: TRBJ2-3; CDR3 DNA: TGTGCCACCAGCAGGAAGACAGCCTTCCTCACAGATACGCAGTATTTT; CDR3 protein: CATSRKTAFLTDTQYF
V gene: TRBV10-1; clone size: .; D gene: .; J gene: TRBJ2-1; CDR3 DNA: TGCGCCAGCAGTGAGTCGAAGGGTGAGCAGTTCTTC; CDR3 protein: CASSESKGEQFF
V gene: TRBV5-5; clone size: once; D gene: .; J gene: TRBJ2-3; CDR3 DNA: TGTGCCAGCAGCTTGGCCCTGGCCAGGGTTGACCCCACAGATACGCAGTATTTT; CDR3 protein: CASSLALARVDPTDTQYF
V gene: TRBV27; clone size: .; D gene: TRBD2; J gene: TRBJ2-3; CDR3 DNA: TGTGCCAGCAGACCCGCCTTTAGCGGGAAGACAGATACGCAGTATTTT; CDR3 protein: CASRPAFSGKTDTQYF
V gene: TRBV7-2; clone size: .; D gene: .; J gene: TRBJ2-7; CDR3 DNA: TGTGCCAGCAGCGGATCTCCGGGACCATACGAGCAGTACTTC; CDR3 protein: CASSGSPGPYEQYF
V gene: TRBV5-8; clone size: .; D gene: .; J gene: TRBJ2-7; CDR3 DNA: TGTGCCAGCAGCTCAGGGGTGTACGAGCAGTACTTC; CDR3 protein: CASSSGVYEQYF
V gene: TRBV5-1; clone size: .; D gene: .; J gene: TRBJ2-7; CDR3 DNA: TGCGCCAGCAGCCTGGCTTGGGCAGAAGTTTCCTACGAGCAGTACTTC; CDR3 protein: CASSLAWAEVSYEQYF
V gene: TRBV2; clone size: few; D gene: TRBD2; J gene: TRBJ2-1; CDR3 DNA: TGTGCCAGCAGTGACGGCGGGAGGGGGTCCAATGAGCAGTTCTTC; CDR3 protein: CASSDGGRGSNEQFF
V gene: TRBV5-1; clone size: .; D gene: TRBD1; J gene: TRBJ1-1; CDR3 DNA: TGCGCCAGCAGAGAACGGACAGGGGGCTGGGACACTGAAGCTTTCTTT; CDR3 protein: CASRERTGGWDTEAFF
V gene: TRBV11-2; clone size: .; D gene: .; J gene: TRBJ2-7; CDR3 DNA: TGTGCCAGCAGCTTAGGGGTAATCGGGAACTACGAGCAGTACTTC; CDR3 protein: CASSLGVIGNYEQYF
V gene: TRBV5-5; clone size: .; D gene: TRBD1; J gene: TRBJ1-4; CDR3 DNA: TGTGCCAGCAGCCCCGGACAGGGGGCAACTAATGAAAAACTGTTTTTT; CDR3 protein: CASSPGQGATNEKLFF
V gene: TRBV27; clone size: .; D gene: .; J gene: TRBJ2-7; CDR3 DNA: TGTGCCAGCAGTCCGGTACACCCCCGGGGGACCTACGAGCAGTACTTC; CDR3 protein: CASSPVHPRGTYEQYF
V gene: TRBV7-3; clone size: .; D gene: TRBD1; J gene: TRBJ2-1; CDR3 DNA: TGTGCCAGCAGCTTAGTCGGGACAGGGGGCGATGAGCAGTTCTTC; CDR3 protein: CASSLVGTGGDEQFF
V gene: TRBV19; clone size: .; D gene: .; J gene: TRBJ1-1; CDR3 DNA: TGTGCCAGTAGTATCACTAAGAACACTGAAGCTTTCTTT; CDR3 protein: CASSITKNTEAFF
V gene: TRBV7-8; clone size: .; D gene: .; J gene: TRBJ2-1; CDR3 DNA: TGTGCCAGCAGCTTCATAAGCTCCTACAATGAGCAGTTCTTC; CDR3 protein: CASSFISSYNEQFF
V gene: TRBV6-6; clone size: .; D gene: TRBD1; J gene: TRBJ2-7; CDR3 DNA: TGTGCCAGCAGCATTGGACAGGGCCCATACGAGCAGTACTTC; CDR3 protein: CASSIGQGPYEQYF
V gene: TRBV15; clone size: once; D gene: .; J gene: TRBJ2-7; CDR3 DNA: TGTGCCACCTCGCCCGGGCAGGGCTCCTACGAGCAGTACTTC; CDR3 protein: CATSPGQGSYEQYF